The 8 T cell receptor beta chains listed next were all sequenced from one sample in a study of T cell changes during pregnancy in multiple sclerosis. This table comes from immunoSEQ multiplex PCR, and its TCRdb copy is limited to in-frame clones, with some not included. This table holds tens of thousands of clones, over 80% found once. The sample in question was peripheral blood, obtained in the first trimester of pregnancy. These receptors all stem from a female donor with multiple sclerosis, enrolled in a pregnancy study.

DNA of the CDR3: TGTGCCAGCAGCCCGGCGAGGTGGCACAATGAGCAGTTCTTC. This codes for CASSPARWHNEQFF. The V call is TRBV7-8, the J call TRBJ2-1; the D is unclear. CDR1 is SGHVS and CDR2 is FQNEAQ in the germline V gene. The CDR3 has 14 amino acids. The germline V and J ends were trimmed by 5 bases and 5 bases, with 13 bases remaining between them.

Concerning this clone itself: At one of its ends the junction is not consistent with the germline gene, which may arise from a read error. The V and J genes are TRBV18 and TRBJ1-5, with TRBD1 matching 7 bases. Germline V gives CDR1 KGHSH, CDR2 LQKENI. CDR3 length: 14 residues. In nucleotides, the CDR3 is TGTGCCAGCTCCCCACGACAGGGAGATCAGCCCCAGCATTTT. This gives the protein CASSPRQGDQPQHF.

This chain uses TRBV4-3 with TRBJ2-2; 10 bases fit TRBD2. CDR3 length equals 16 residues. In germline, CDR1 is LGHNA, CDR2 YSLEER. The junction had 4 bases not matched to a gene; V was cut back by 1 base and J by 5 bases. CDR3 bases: TGCGCCAGCAGCCAAGTCGCAGCGGGGGGGACCGGGGAGCTGTTTTTT. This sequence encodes CASSQVAAGGTGELFF.

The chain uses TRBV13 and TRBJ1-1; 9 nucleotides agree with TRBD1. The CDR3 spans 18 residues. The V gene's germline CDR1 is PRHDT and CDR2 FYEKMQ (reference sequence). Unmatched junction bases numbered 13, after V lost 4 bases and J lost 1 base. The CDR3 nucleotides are TGTGCCAGCAGCTCAAGGCTACAGGGGGCGCGAGAGAACACTGAAGCTTTCTTT. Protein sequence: CASSSRLQGARENTEAFF.

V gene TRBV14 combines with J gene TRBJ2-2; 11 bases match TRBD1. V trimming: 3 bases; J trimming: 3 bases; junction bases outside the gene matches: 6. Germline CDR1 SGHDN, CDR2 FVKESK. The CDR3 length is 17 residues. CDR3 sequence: CASSHLGTGGYTGELFF. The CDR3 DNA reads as TGTGCCAGCAGCCATCTCGGGACAGGGGGATACACCGGGGAGCTGTTTTTT.

The CDR3 coding sequence is TGTGCCAGCAGGTATGCCCGGAGTGCGTCCTACAATGAGCAGTTCTTC. This translates into CASRYARSASYNEQFF. The genes are TRBV7-9 and TRBJ2-1; no clear D. The V gene lost 6 bases and the J gene lost 1 base, with 16 bases spanning the gap. Germline V gene lookup returns CDR1 SEHNR and CDR2 FQNEAQ (reference sequence). CDR3 length: 16 amino acids.

Written as DNA, the CDR3 is TGTGCCAGCAGCCCCCTGGGCCTAGACAGCCTAGCAACCGGGGGTGAAAAACTGTTTTTT. Encoded protein: CASSPLGLDSLATGGEKLFF. V and J are TRBV7-6 and TRBJ1-4; weak D call: TRBD1 (5 bases). Germline V gene lookup returns CDR1 SGHVS and CDR2 FNYEAQ. The CDR3 length is 20 residues. Trimming removed 5 bases at V and 7 bases at J, with 32 bases between.

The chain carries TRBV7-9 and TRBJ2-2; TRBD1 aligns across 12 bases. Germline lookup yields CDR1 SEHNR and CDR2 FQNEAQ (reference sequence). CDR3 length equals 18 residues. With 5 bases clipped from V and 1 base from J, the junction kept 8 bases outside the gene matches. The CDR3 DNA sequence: TGTGCCAGCAGCCCTACCGGGACAGGGGGCCTGAACACCGGGGAGCTGTTTTTT. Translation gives CASSPTGTGGLNTGELFF.